This entry lists 2 T cell receptor beta chains sequenced from one sample in a study of cytomegalovirus exposure and HLA in healthy donors. The study ran its PCR with 60 Vbeta and 13 Jbeta primers. Assay used: immunoSEQ multiplex PCR; TCRdb lists only in-frame clones, some missing. The table lists 60,000 to 70,000 clones, 65% to 85% of them singletons. The specimen sequenced was PBMCs. The receptors here all came from a woman in her 30s in good health and CMV-seronegative.

The J gene is TRBJ2-3, the V gene TRBV5-1; 8 bases are a match to TRBD2. The CDR3 runs to 15 residues. V trimming: 8 bases; J trimming: 2 bases; junction bases outside the gene matches: 10. Per germline, CDR1 SGHRS and CDR2 YFSETQ. Here the CDR3 DNA reads TGCGCCAGTACACTCGGGGGGGCGCCCACAGATACGCAGTATTTT. Translation gives CASTLGGAPTDTQYF.

Concerning this clone itself: This CDR3 is also generated by other DNA sequences in the sample. The CDR3 is CASSSSGGYNEQFF. The CDR3 bases are TGCGCCAGCAGCTCTAGCGGGGGATACAATGAGCAGTTCTTC. V is TRBV5-1 and J is TRBJ2-1; 10 bases fit TRBD2. J was trimmed by 4 bases and V by 3 bases; bases with no gene match: 1. Germline CDR1 reads SGHRS; CDR2 reads YFSETQ. This CDR3 contains 14 residues.